This paragraph reports one T cell receptor beta chain. This CDR3 is 15 amino acids long. The germline gives CDR1 SGHNT, CDR2 YYREEE (reference sequence). Losses at the gene ends were 0 bases for V and 7 bases for J; bases not matched to a gene: 9. These data are taken from a study of blood T cell repertoires in COVID-19. Study-level background: Acute-phase and convalescent COVID-19 samples originated in the United States, Italy and Spain.

Clones were sequenced by immunoSEQ multiplex PCR, and TCRdb holds only the in-frame ones, with some missing. The data contain 160,000 or so clones, about 88% of them singletons. What was sequenced was peripheral blood. The J gene is TRBJ1-2, the V gene TRBV5-4; 7 bases fit TRBD1. This clonotype was obtained from a man aged 55 to 69 with active or convalescent COVID-19. Written as DNA, the CDR3 is TGTGCCAGCAGCTTGGAAGGTGTAGGGGGCGGTGGCTACACCTTC. Residues: CASSLEGVGGGGYTF.